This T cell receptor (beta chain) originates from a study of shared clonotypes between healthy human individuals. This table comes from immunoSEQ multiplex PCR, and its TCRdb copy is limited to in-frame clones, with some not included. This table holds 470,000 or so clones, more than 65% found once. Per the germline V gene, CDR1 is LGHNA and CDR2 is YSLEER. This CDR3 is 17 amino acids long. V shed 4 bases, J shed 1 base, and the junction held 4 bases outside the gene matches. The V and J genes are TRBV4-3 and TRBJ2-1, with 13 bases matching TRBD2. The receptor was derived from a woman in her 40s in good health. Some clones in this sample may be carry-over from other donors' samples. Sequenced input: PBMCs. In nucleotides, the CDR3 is TGCGCCAGCAGCCGAAGACTAGCGGGAGGTTCCTACAATGAGCAGTTCTTC. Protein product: CASSRRLAGGSYNEQFF.